The 26 T cell receptor beta chains listed next were all sequenced from one sample in a study of cytomegalovirus exposure and HLA in healthy donors. Amplification used 60 Vbeta primers and 13 Jbeta primers. Profiling relied on immunoSEQ multiplex PCR, and the TCRdb table lists in-frame clones only, not all of them. The data contain around 60,000 clones, around 80% of them seen just once; the ten biggest clones take up under 7%. Sample: PBMCs. The receptors shown here come from a male donor in good health and CMV-seronegative.

Written as DNA, the CDR3 is TGTGCCAGCAGCTTAGCAGACACGGAGCAGTACTTC. It specifies CASSLADTEQYF. The rearrangement links TRBV7-9 to TRBJ2-7; no definite D call. The germline V and J ends were trimmed by 0 bases and 7 bases, with 7 bases remaining between them. This CDR3 has 12 residues. CDR1 is SEHNR and CDR2 is FQNEAQ in the germline V gene (reference sequence).

The chain uses TRBV7-3 and TRBJ2-3, with TRBD2 matching over 11 bases. CDR3 size: 16 residues. V lost 5 bases and J lost 4; bases outside the gene matches: 8. Germline V lookup: CDR1 SGHTA, CDR2 FQGTGA. CDR3 in amino acids: CASSRGGLAVSDTQYF. The CDR3 DNA reads TGTGCCAGCAGCAGGGGGGGACTAGCGGTGTCAGATACGCAGTATTTT.

This chain joins TRBV18 and TRBJ2-2, with 10 bases matching TRBD1. With 3 bases clipped from V and 5 bases from J, the junction kept 6 bases outside the gene matches. Germline-derived CDR1 and CDR2 are KGHSH and LQKENI. This CDR3 contains 16 residues. This CDR3 is CASSPPGTGETGELFF. In nucleotides, the CDR3 is TGTGCCAGCTCACCCCCCGGGACAGGGGAGACCGGGGAGCTGTTTTTT.

The chain has TRBV29-1 and TRBJ1-6; D is unresolved. The germline V gene has CDR1 SQVTM and CDR2 ANQGSEA. This CDR3 has 12 residues. Deletions cut 4 bases from V and 7 bases from J, with 8 bases between. The CDR3 spells CSVGGGNSPLHF. CDR3 coding DNA: TGCAGCGTTGGCGGCGGAAATTCACCCCTCCACTTT.

The chain links TRBV9 to TRBJ1-1; 9 nucleotides align to TRBD1. J was trimmed by 4 bases and V by 2 bases; bases with no gene match: 12. This CDR3 is 17 amino acids long. Germline V CDR1 and CDR2: SGDLS, YYNGEE. In nucleotides, the CDR3 is TGTGCCAGCAGCGTCATCCAGGGACAGGGAATAGGCACTGAAGCTTTCTTT. Its translation is CASSVIQGQGIGTEAFF.

The table lists this clone with a count of one. This sequence joins TRBV4-3 and TRBJ1-4; 9 positions match TRBD1. Germline V gene sequence: CDR1 LGHNA, CDR2 YSLEER. The junction had 4 bases not matched to a gene; V was cut back by 4 bases and J by 7 bases. The CDR3 loop spans 14 amino acids. The CDR3 nucleotides read TGCGCCAGCAGCCGACAGGGGGGAGGTGAAAAACTGTTTTTT. Translation: CASSRQGGGEKLFF.

This clone occurred a few times. V and J are TRBV7-9 and TRBJ2-3, with 8 bases lining up with TRBD1. The V and J ends lost 1 base and 0 bases, in that order; junction bases with no gene match: 0. CDR1 and CDR2 from the germline V gene are SEHNR and FQNEAQ (reference sequence). The CDR3 sequence is 15 residues long. The CDR3, as DNA: TGTGCCAGCAGCTTAGACAGGGGGAGCACAGATACGCAGTATTTT. It is translated as CASSLDRGSTDTQYF.

V is TRBV2 and J is TRBJ1-1; D unresolved. Germline CDR1 is SNHLY and CDR2 is FYNNEI. This CDR3 is built from 11 residues. The V end was cut by 4 bases, the J end by 3 bases, with 3 bases between. The chain's CDR3 is CASSVDTEAFF. The CDR3 coding sequence is TGTGCCAGCAGTGTCGACACTGAAGCTTTCTTT. Variable domain in full (rest from reference TRBV2 and TRBJ1-1): EPEVTQTPSHQVTQMGQEVILRCVPISNHLYFYWYRQILGQKVEFLVSFYNNEISEKSEIFDDQFSVERPDGSNFTLKIRSTKLEDSAMYFCASSVDTEAFFGQGTRLTVV.

The chain is built from TRBV7-2 and TRBJ2-7; 9 positions match TRBD2. There are 16 residues in the CDR3. Germline trimming cut 4 bases from V and 4 bases from J; bases unmatched to any gene: 11. The germline V gene encodes CDR1 SGHTA and CDR2 FQGNSA. In DNA form, the CDR3 reads TGTGCCAGCAGCTCGAGTGGCGGGGGGGCTCATTACGAGCAGTACTTC. Translated: CASSSSGGGAHYEQYF.

The gene calls are TRBV14 and TRBJ1-2, with 7 bases aligning to TRBD1. The germline CDR1 and CDR2 sequences are SGHDN and FVKESK. This CDR3 comprises 15 residues. J gave up 4 bases and V 3 bases, and 8 bases lay outside the gene matches. The CDR3 is CASSQGSGQPYGYTF. The CDR3 region has the DNA TGTGCCAGCAGCCAGGGATCGGGACAGCCCTATGGCTACACCTTC.

The chain combines TRBV6-5 with TRBJ2-7; D perhaps matches TRBD1 (5 bases). CDR1 and CDR2 from the germline V gene are MNHEY and SVGAGI. The length of the CDR3 is 13 residues. V was cut by 5 bases and J by 3 bases, with 11 bases left in between. CDR3 loop: CASSQGIRYEQYF. DNA of the CDR3: TGTGCCAGCAGTCAGGGTATTCGCTACGAGCAGTACTTC.

The chain carries TRBV5-1 and TRBJ1-2; 7 positions agree with TRBD1. The germline CDR1 and CDR2 sequences are SGHRS and YFSETQ. V lost 3 bases to trimming and J lost 5 bases; unmatched junction nucleotides: 1. The CDR3 has 12 residues. The CDR3 nucleotides read TGCGCCAGCAGCTGGGACAGTTATGGCTACACCTTC. This sequence encodes CASSWDSYGYTF.

The J gene is TRBJ2-7, the V gene TRBV6-5, with 9 nucleotides matching TRBD1. Germline CDR1 and CDR2: MNHEY and SVGAGI. The CDR3 has 15 residues. Unmatched junction bases numbered 9, after V lost 6 bases and J lost 3 bases. The CDR3 sequence: CASRPMTGGIYEQYF. CDR3 nucleotide sequence: TGTGCCAGCAGGCCCATGACAGGGGGGATCTACGAGCAGTACTTC.

This clone appeared once. This chain uses TRBV4-3 with TRBJ2-5; TRBD1 might be the D (5 bases). Germline loops: CDR1 LGHNA, CDR2 YSLEER. Trimming pared 1 base from V and 1 base from J, leaving 10 bases between. The CDR3 consists of 15 residues. CDR3 nucleotides: TGCGCCAGCAGCCAAGGGGGCGCAGGCCAAGAGACCCAGTACTTC. It codes for CASSQGGAGQETQYF.

The rearrangement uses TRBV6-4 and TRBJ2-3; the D is unclear. V was clipped by 0 bases and J by 0 bases, with 13 bases between them. This CDR3 is 17 amino acids long. Germline V gene lookup returns CDR1 MRHNA and CDR2 SNTAGT. CDR3 coding DNA: TGTGCCAGCAGTGACTCTGGGCATTTGGTTAGCACAGATACGCAGTATTTT. It is translated as CASSDSGHLVSTDTQYF.

The chain employs TRBV7-3 and TRBJ2-3; D gene unclear. Germline CDR1 and CDR2: SGHTA and FQGTGA. V shed 6 bases and J shed 5 bases, with 12 bases lying between them. CDR3 length equals 13 residues. The CDR3 DNA follows: TGTGCCAGCAGTCCTCTAGTTGGAGATACGCAGTATTTT. It encodes CASSPLVGDTQYF.

J is TRBJ2-7 and V is TRBV6-1; D possibly corresponds to TRBD1 (5 bases). This CDR3 has 12 amino acids. Trimming stripped 7 bases from V and 3 bases from J, with 10 bases between. Germline V gives CDR1 MNHNS, CDR2 SASEGT. The CDR3 bases are TGTGCCAGCAAAGGGGCTAACTACGAGCAGTACTTC. Translation: CASKGANYEQYF.

This chain joins TRBV4-3 and TRBJ2-3; 10 nucleotides agree with TRBD2. V gave up 1 base and J gave up 2 bases; unmatched junction bases: 6. The germline CDR1 and CDR2 sequences are LGHNA and YSLEER. There are 17 residues in the CDR3. The CDR3 DNA sequence: TGCGCCAGCAGCCAAGCACCTAGCGGGGGTCCCACAGATACGCAGTATTTT. This codes for CASSQAPSGGPTDTQYF.

The V call is TRBV7-3, the J call TRBJ2-1; 11 positions match TRBD2. Germline lookup yields CDR1 SGHTA and CDR2 FQGTGA. This CDR3 is built from 16 residues. The V gene end was trimmed by 5 bases and the J gene end by 2 bases; junction bases not matched to a gene: 5. CDR3 nucleotide sequence: TGTGCCAGCAGCCCCTTAGCGGGGGGGGCCTACAATGAGCAGTTCTTC. Its protein product is CASSPLAGGAYNEQFF.

The chain carries TRBV18 and TRBJ1-4, with a possible D match to TRBD1 (6 bases). The ends were cut back, 3 bases at V and 5 bases at J, with 10 bases in the middle. Germline values: CDR1 KGHSH, CDR2 LQKENI. The CDR3 is 14 amino acids. CDR3 in DNA: TGTGCCAGCTCACCCGACAGGACCAATGAAAAACTGTTTTTT. It translates to CASSPDRTNEKLFF.

The CDR3 here is CASSLDGGTNYGYTF. In DNA, the CDR3 is TGCGCCAGCAGCTTGGATGGGGGGACTAACTATGGCTACACCTTC. The rearrangement joins TRBV5-1 to TRBJ1-2, with D maybe TRBD1 (5 bases). This CDR3 spans 15 amino acids. V lost 0 bases and J 0 bases, leaving 9 bases between the germline ends. Germline V gives CDR1 SGHRS, CDR2 YFSETQ.

The V and J genes are TRBV7-2 and TRBJ1-5; D remains ambiguous. The CDR3 covers 14 residues. CDR1 is SGHTA and CDR2 is FQGNSA in the germline V gene. V dropped 1 base and J dropped 5 bases, with 9 bases sitting between them. CDR3 amino acids: CASSLVPRDQPQHF. The CDR3 nucleotides are TGTGCCAGCAGCTTAGTCCCACGGGATCAGCCCCAGCATTTT.

This sequence joins TRBV9 and TRBJ2-7; 11 bases agree with TRBD2. The CDR3 covers 16 residues. V lost 2 bases to trimming and J lost 3 bases; unmatched junction nucleotides: 7. Germline V lookup: CDR1 SGDLS, CDR2 YYNGEE. The CDR3 DNA follows: TGTGCCAGCAGCGTTTCTAGCGGGGGGCCAGGCTACGAGCAGTACTTC. This sequence encodes CASSVSSGGPGYEQYF.

The J gene is TRBJ2-5, the V gene TRBV5-1; weak D call: TRBD1 (6 bases). The last part of the DNA fits TRBJ2-7 better; the J call may be wrong. The CDR3 runs to 14 residues. Germline CDR1 SGHRS, CDR2 YFSETQ. The CDR3 DNA reads as TGCGCCAGCAGCTCTCCGGGACACTCATACGAGCAGTACTTC. It yields the protein CASSSPGHSYEQYF.

With regard to this clone: A junction end diverges from the germline sequence, so it may reflect a read error. The chain uses TRBV6-1 and TRBJ1-1; a weak D match, TRBD1 (6 bases). CDR3 size: 11 residues. Germline assignment: CDR1 MNHNS and CDR2 SASEGT. CDR3 in DNA: TGTGCCACACCACAGGGAACTGAAGCTCTCTTT. Its protein is CATPQGTEALF.

This clone was observed a few times. The chain employs TRBV18 and TRBJ2-7; tentatively, D is TRBD1 (6 bases). The CDR3 contains 15 residues. Germline CDR1 is KGHSH and CDR2 is LQKENI. Trimming left V 6 bases short and J 5 bases short, with 20 bases between. In DNA form, the CDR3 reads TGTGCCAGCTCCCCTCGGACAGTCACCCCCGACGAGCAGTACTTC. Its protein is CASSPRTVTPDEQYF.